Following are 21 T cell receptor beta chains from one sample sequenced in a study of T cells in narcolepsy (dated by TCRdb to about 2018). Libraries came from the immunoSEQ multiplex PCR assay. This immuneACCESS table, as held by TCRdb, lists in-frame sequences with V and J called but not all clones. Of the missing ones, under half trace to an unresolved V gene in checked studies; the others have no known cause. For this sample the table gives fewer than 30,000 clones, of which about four fifths were detected only once. The ten largest account for less than 0.75% of the sample. The sequenced sample was CD45RA- memory CD4+ T cells from PBMCs. The sample's cell subset or site label, decoded: memory T cells sorted ex vivo from peripheral blood. The receptor source for this set is a human donor with narcolepsy.

The gene calls are TRBV11-3 and TRBJ2-7; D might be TRBD1 (5 bases). Trimming took 4 bases from V and 1 from J, leaving 11 bases between them. This CDR3 contains 14 residues. Per germline, CDR1 SGHNT and CDR2 YENEEA. For the CDR3, the DNA is TGTGCCAGCAGCTCCTTACAGGAATCCTACGAGCAGTACTTC. This gives the protein CASSSLQESYEQYF.

The chain combines TRBV5-1 with TRBJ1-6; 10 positions match TRBD1. Losses at the gene ends were 7 bases for V and 5 bases for J; bases not matched to a gene: 6. Looked up from germline, CDR1 is SGHRS and CDR2 is YFSETQ. This CDR3 region has 15 residues. CDR3 DNA: TGCGCCAGCGGACAGGGGGATATAGATAATTCACCCCTCCACTTT. The encoded protein is CASGQGDIDNSPLHF.

This chain links TRBV6-1 with TRBJ2-7; 9 bases align to TRBD1. Germline V gives CDR1 MNHNS, CDR2 SASEGT. The V and J ends lost 5 bases and 6 bases, in that order; junction bases with no gene match: 5. The CDR3 spans 13 residues. CDR3 region: CASSSGQGPEQYF. The DNA of the CDR3 is TGTGCCAGCAGTTCTGGACAGGGGCCCGAGCAGTACTTC.

The chain couples TRBV7-2 to TRBJ2-7, with TRBD1 matching 7 bases. V was pared by 1 base and J by 4 bases, with 4 bases of the junction left unmatched. Per the germline V gene, CDR1 is SGHTA and CDR2 is FQGNSA. This CDR3 spans 14 amino acids. The CDR3: CASSLVTGKYEQYF. The CDR3, as DNA: TGTGCCAGCAGCTTAGTGACAGGGAAGTACGAGCAGTACTTC.

This clone occurred once. The same CDR3 can be traced to other DNA sequences in this sample. This chain's CDR3 is CASKRQTLGSYEQYF. The CDR3 DNA reads as TGTGCCAGCAAACGACAGACTCTGGGGTCCTACGAGCAGTACTTC. The chain is built from TRBV28 and TRBJ2-7; a weak D match, TRBD1 (5 bases). This CDR3 has 15 residues. V shed 7 bases and J shed 1 base, with 17 bases lying between them. Germline V gene lookup returns CDR1 MDHEN and CDR2 SYDVKM.

Only one count was recorded for this clone. The gene calls are TRBV9 and TRBJ1-4; D remains ambiguous. Germline CDR1 is SGDLS and CDR2 is YYNGEE. The V gene lost 0 bases and the J gene lost 5 bases, with 11 bases spanning the gap. The CDR3 is made up of 15 amino acids. The CDR3 spells CASSVGSLQNEKLFF. The CDR3 region has the DNA TGTGCCAGCAGCGTAGGTAGCCTTCAAAATGAAAAACTGTTTTTT. The full variable domain, its missing parts supplied by reference TRBV9 and TRBJ1-4, is DSGVTQTPKHLITATGQRVTLRCSPRSGDLSVYWYQQSLDQGLQFLIQYYNGEERAKGNILERFSAQQFPDLHSELNLSSLELGDSALYFCASSVGSLQNEKLFFGSGTQLSVL.

The chain combines TRBV11-2 with TRBJ2-2, with D perhaps TRBD2 (5 bases). The CDR3 consists of 16 residues. Deletions cut 4 bases from V and 7 bases from J, with 19 bases between. Germline CDR1 reads SGHAT; CDR2 reads FQNNGV. The CDR3 nucleotides read TGTGCCAGCAGCTACCCAGTTACGAGGGCCGGCGGGGAGCTGTTTTTT. Translated: CASSYPVTRAGGELFF.

The V gene is TRBV28, the J gene TRBJ1-2; D is possibly TRBD1 (6 bases). Trimming took 2 bases from V and 5 from J, leaving 12 bases between them. This CDR3 is built from 14 residues. Germline lookup yields CDR1 MDHEN and CDR2 SYDVKM. CDR3 in DNA: TGTGCCAGCAGTTTAACAGGGCGATTGTATGGCTACACCTTC. Translating gives CASSLTGRLYGYTF.

The chain joins TRBV6-1 to TRBJ1-2; perhaps TRBD1 as D (5 bases). CDR3 length equals 12 residues. Germline V lookup: CDR1 MNHNS, CDR2 SASEGT. V dropped 8 bases and J dropped 0 bases, with 7 bases sitting between them. The CDR3: CASQGPNYGYTF. The CDR3 DNA is TGTGCCAGCCAGGGCCCTAACTATGGCTACACCTTC.

This CDR3 reads CASSPRSNYEQYF. Here the CDR3 DNA reads TGTGCCAGCAGCCCCCGCTCCAACTACGAGCAGTACTTC. The genes are TRBV7-8 and TRBJ2-7; D uncertain. Trimming stripped 5 bases from V and 3 bases from J, with 11 bases between. The CDR3 consists of 13 residues. Germline V gives CDR1 SGHVS, CDR2 FQNEAQ.

The chain couples TRBV5-4 to TRBJ1-6, with TRBD1 matching 7 bases. This CDR3 is built from 15 residues. V lost 4 bases to trimming and J lost 7 bases; unmatched junction nucleotides: 8. The germline V gene has CDR1 SGHNT and CDR2 YYREEE (reference sequence). DNA of the CDR3: TGTGCCAGCAGCCTGGAGGGGGCGGGGAATTCACCCCTCCACTTT. Protein: CASSLEGAGNSPLHF.

This clone is a singleton in its sample. CDR3 amino acids: CASSRVGPNSPLHF. CDR3 DNA: TGTGCCAGTTCCCGGGTTGGGCCGAATTCACCCCTCCACTTT. The chain combines TRBV9 with TRBJ1-6; D is unclear. This CDR3 is built from 14 residues. The germline gives CDR1 SGDLS, CDR2 YYNGEE. Trimming took off 8 bases at V and 7 bases at J, with 16 bases between the two ends.

The V call is TRBV4-1, the J call TRBJ1-2, with D perhaps TRBD1 (5 bases). V shed 2 bases and J shed 4 bases, with 11 bases lying between them. The CDR3 has 14 residues. Looked up from germline, CDR1 is MGHRA and CDR2 is YSYEKL. CDR3 protein: CASSQTGVGYGYTF. The DNA of the CDR3 is TGCGCCAGCAGCCAAACGGGGGTGGGCTATGGCTACACCTTC.

This clone was seen a single time. This chain connects TRBV7-6 to TRBJ2-3; D is possibly TRBD1 or TRBD2 (6 bases each). Germline CDR1 is SGHVS and CDR2 is FNYEAQ. Between the trimmed V and J ends, which lost 1 base and 4 bases, there was a span of 15 bases. The CDR3 is made up of 16 amino acids. Here the CDR3 reads CASSLGGGPRADTQYF. The CDR3, as DNA: TGTGCCAGCAGCTTAGGTGGGGGGCCCAGGGCAGATACGCAGTATTTT. The entire variable domain, with the rest obtained from reference TRBV7-6 and TRBJ2-3, is as follows: GAGVSQSPRYKVTKRGQDVALRCDPISGHVSLYWYRQALGQGPEFLTYFNYEAQQDKSGLPNDRFSAERPEGSISTLTIQRTEQRDSAMYRCASSLGGGPRADTQYFGPGTRLTVL.

The chain is built from TRBV5-1 and TRBJ2-5; no clear D gene. Germline CDR1 SGHRS, CDR2 YFSETQ. Trimming stripped 5 bases from V and 3 bases from J, with 11 bases between. The CDR3 consists of 13 residues. CDR3 sequence (DNA): TGCGCCAGCAGACACCGGGTTAAAGAGACCCAGTACTTC. This translates into CASRHRVKETQYF.

The rearrangement joins TRBV27 to TRBJ2-6; D not resolved. This CDR3 is 15 amino acids long. In germline, CDR1 is MNHEY, CDR2 SMNVEV (reference sequence). The ends were cut back, 2 bases at V and 0 bases at J, with 5 bases in the middle. The CDR3: CASSLMSSGANVLTF. CDR3 coding DNA: TGTGCCAGCAGTTTAATGAGCTCTGGGGCCAACGTCCTGACTTTC.

This clone was counted only a few times. The V gene is TRBV14, the J gene TRBJ2-1; D uncertain. The V and J ends lost 2 bases and 4 bases respectively, with 12 bases between them. CDR1 is SGHDN and CDR2 is FVKESK in the germline V gene. This CDR3 spans 15 amino acids. The CDR3 here is CASSQYMLGYNEQFF. The CDR3 coding sequence is TGTGCCAGCAGCCAATATATGTTGGGTTACAATGAGCAGTTCTTC.

This sequence joins TRBV11-2 and TRBJ2-1; TRBD2 matches 14 bases. Per the germline V gene, CDR1 is SGHAT and CDR2 is FQNNGV. The CDR3 covers 15 residues. The V and J ends lost 1 base and 7 bases, in that order; junction bases with no gene match: 0. The chain's CDR3 is CASSLGLAGGNEQFF. The CDR3 DNA reads as TGTGCCAGCAGCTTAGGACTAGCGGGAGGGAATGAGCAGTTCTTC.

The V and J genes are TRBV15 and TRBJ1-5; the match to TRBD1 covers 8 bases. This CDR3 region has 16 residues. In germline, CDR1 is LNHNV, CDR2 YYDKDF (reference sequence). V dropped 4 bases and J dropped 5; count of bases not matched to a gene: 10. The chain's CDR3 is CATSINLRGRHQPQHF. As DNA, the CDR3 is TGTGCCACCAGCATTAACCTCAGGGGGCGGCATCAGCCCCAGCATTTT.

The chain combines TRBV14 with TRBJ2-1, with D hard to call. The CDR3 consists of 14 residues. V was clipped by 8 bases and J by 2 bases, with 13 bases between them. Per the germline V gene, CDR1 is SGHDN and CDR2 is FVKESK. The CDR3 DNA reads TGTGCCAGCGGGGATGCGAACCCCTACAATGAGCAGTTCTTC. Protein sequence: CASGDANPYNEQFF.

V is TRBV5-6 and J is TRBJ2-5; 7 nucleotides agree with TRBD1. The germline CDR1 and CDR2 sequences are SGHDT and YYEEEE. This CDR3 spans 15 amino acids. V was clipped by 2 bases and J by 1 base; unmatched bases: 5. The CDR3 nucleotides read TGTGCCAGCAGCTTCCGGACAGGAGCCCAAGAGACCCAGTACTTC. This encodes CASSFRTGAQETQYF.